A selection of T cell receptor beta chains follows, all from one sample in a study of somatic mutations in cytotoxic T cells in rheumatoid arthritis. Here immunoSEQ multiplex PCR was the method, and the copy in TCRdb shows in-frame clones only, minus some. The sample records some 38,000 clones, about 80% being singletons. The sample taken for sequencing was CD8+ T cells sorted from blood. These receptors all come from a man aged 35 to 55 in good health. Both conserved end residues are part of each CDR3. A D gene is named only where the DNA matches it firmly.

v_gene	j_gene	d_gene	CDR3nt	CDR3aa
TRBV2	TRBJ1-5	TRBD1	TGTGCCAGCAGTGAAGCAGGACAGGGGGTATCTCAGCCCCAGCATTTT	CASSEAGQGVSQPQHF
TRBV27	TRBJ2-5	NA	TGTGCCAGCAGTTCCCTCCCGGTGGATACCCAGTACTTC	CASSSLPVDTQYF
TRBV28	TRBJ2-7	NA	TGTGCCAGCAGTTTTAGGGTTACCTACGAGCAGTACTTC	CASSFRVTYEQYF
TRBV7-9	TRBJ2-1	TRBD2	TGTGCCAGCAGCTTAGGGGGGGGAACCGATGAGCAGTTCTTC	CASSLGGGTDEQFF
TRBV29-1	TRBJ2-2	TRBD2	TGCAGCGTTCTAGCGGGAAACACCGGGGAGCTGTTTTTT	CSVLAGNTGELFF
TRBV2	TRBJ1-4	TRBD1	TGTGCCACCACGGGACAGGTGGCAGGTAATGAAAAACTGTTTTTT	CATTGQVAGNEKLFF
TRBV4-1	TRBJ2-1	TRBD2	TGCGCCAGCAGCCAAGATCTGGGACTAGCGGAGGGGCCCTACAATGAGCAGTTCTTC	CASSQDLGLAEGPYNEQFF
TRBV7-8	TRBJ2-1	TRBD1	TGTGCCAGCAGCCCCCGACCGGGACAGGGGGGCAATGAGCAGTTCTTC	CASSPRPGQGGNEQFF
TRBV7-9	TRBJ2-3	NA	TGTGCCAGCAGCTTACCAAGGGCTTTATCTGGCACAGATACGCAGTATTTT	CASSLPRALSGTDTQYF
TRBV7-9	TRBJ2-1	TRBD2	TGTGCCAGCAGCCCCAGGACTAGCAGGCATGAGCAGTTCTTC	CASSPRTSRHEQFF
TRBV5-1	TRBJ2-2	NA	TGCGCCAGCAGCTTGGGACGAGGGAGCGAGATAAACACCGGGGAGCTGTTTTTT	CASSLGRGSEINTGELFF
TRBV29-1	TRBJ2-1	TRBD2	TGCAGCGTTCTAGCGGGTCATTCCTACAATGAGCAGTTCTTC	CSVLAGHSYNEQFF
TRBV5-1	TRBJ1-1	NA	TGCGCCAGCAGCTCGGCCAGCCTGAACACTGAAGCTTTCTTT	CASSSASLNTEAFF
TRBV30	TRBJ2-1	NA	TGTGCCTGGAGCTGGGGGGATAACAATGAGCAGTTCTTC	CAWSWGDNNEQFF
TRBV10-3	TRBJ2-7	TRBD1	TGTGCCATCAGTGAGTCCGGACAGGGGACCTACGAGCAGTACTTC	CAISESGQGTYEQYF
TRBV27	TRBJ2-7	NA	TGTGCCAGCAGCCTTGGGGCGGGACGCGTCGAGCAGTACTTC	CASSLGAGRVEQYF